A single sample is the source of the 6 T cell receptor beta chains below, sequenced in a study of control samples from healthy donors and cancer patients (TCRdb year 2020). Receptor libraries were prepared by the immunoSEQ multiplex PCR assay. Sourced from immuneACCESS, this table was stored by TCRdb with only in-frame sequences that have V and J called. A share of the clones is absent; for the studies checked, an unresolved V gene accounts for under half, and the remainder has no known explanation. The sample includes 100,000 to 150,000 clones, with over 85% observed a single time. The top ten constitute around 7.6% of the sample. The sample consisted of PBMCs. These receptor sequences come from a man in his forties or fifties with head and neck cancer.

V is TRBV7-9 and J is TRBJ1-1; 7 bases agree with TRBD1. V shed 1 base and J 12 bases; nucleotides not matched to a gene: 8. CDR3 length: 13 amino acids. Per the germline V gene, CDR1 is SEHNR and CDR2 is FQNEAQ (reference sequence). The CDR3 protein is CASSLGQGEAPFF. CDR3 bases: TGTGCCAGCAGCTTAGGTCAGGGGGAAGCACCTTTCTTT.

The chain employs TRBV3-1 (or the pseudogene TRBV3-2) and TRBJ2-5; 9 bases line up with TRBD1. Germline V gene lookup returns CDR1 LGHDT and CDR2 YNNKEL (reference sequence). V trimming: 0 bases; J trimming: 7 bases; junction bases outside the gene matches: 6. The CDR3 totals 15 residues. Here the CDR3 reads CASSQDNRGRVTQYF. The CDR3 region has the DNA TGTGCCAGCAGCCAAGACAACAGGGGGCGGGTGACCCAGTACTTC.

The V gene is TRBV10-2, the J gene TRBJ2-5; no clear D. Trimming left V 4 bases short and J 4 bases short, with 4 bases between. Germline CDR1 is WSHSY and CDR2 is SAAADI. The CDR3 contains 11 residues. CDR3 coding DNA: TGCGCCAGCAGTGCGGGAGAGACCCAGTACTTC. Its translation: CASSAGETQYF.

Remarks on this clone: The sample carries other DNA sequences with the same CDR3. The J gene is TRBJ2-7, the V gene TRBV11-2, with 7 bases identical to TRBD1. With V trimmed by 4 bases and J by 1 base, 7 bases remained unmatched. Germline CDR1 and CDR2: SGHAT and FQNNGV. The CDR3 runs 15 residues. The DNA for the CDR3 is TGTGCCAGCAGCTCAAACCGGGACAGTTCCTACGAGCAGTACTTC. Translating it yields CASSSNRDSSYEQYF.

The V gene is TRBV7-9, the J gene TRBJ2-3; 9 bases are shared with TRBD2. With V trimmed by 6 bases and J by 5 bases, 6 bases remained unmatched. The CDR3 spans 14 residues. CDR1 is SEHNR and CDR2 is FQNEAQ in the germline V gene (reference sequence). The CDR3 DNA reads as TGTGCCAGCAGAATAGCGGGGGTCCGAGATACGCAGTATTTT. It is translated as CASRIAGVRDTQYF. Full variable domain (remainder filled in from reference TRBV7-9 and TRBJ2-3): DTGVSQNPRHKITKRGQNVTFRCDPISEHNRLYWYRQTLGQGPEFLTYFQNEAQLEKSRLLSDRFSAERPKGSFSTLEIQRTEQGDSAMYLCASRIAGVRDTQYFGPGTRLTVL.

The chain combines TRBV3-1 (or the pseudogene TRBV3-2) with TRBJ2-1, with D possibly matching TRBD2 (7 bases). This CDR3 region has 17 residues. The germline V and J ends were trimmed by 4 bases and 8 bases, with 24 bases remaining between them. Germline lookup yields CDR1 LGHDT and CDR2 YNNKEL (reference sequence). The CDR3, as DNA: TGTGCCAGCAGCCCCACCTGGGCTAGCGGCCCAGGGGATGAGCAGTTCTTC. Its translation is CASSPTWASGPGDEQFF.